The next 18 T cell receptor beta chains were all read from a single sample in a study of control samples from healthy donors and cancer patients. This table comes from immunoSEQ multiplex PCR, and its TCRdb copy is limited to in-frame clones, with some not included. Of some 71,000 clones listed, about nine tenths are singletons. Sequencing was done on a sample of PBMCs. All receptors derive from a woman between 50 and 59 years old with colorectal cancer.

CDR3 in amino acids: CATSVVYQETQYF. DNA for the CDR3: TGTGCCACCAGTGTGGTGTACCAAGAGACCCAGTACTTC. The chain joins TRBV24-1 to TRBJ2-5; D gene uncertain. The ends were cut back, 5 bases at V and 0 bases at J, with 6 bases in the middle. In germline, CDR1 is KGHDR, CDR2 SFDVKD. The CDR3 totals 13 residues.

The chain uses TRBV24-1 and TRBJ2-4; TRBD2 matches 13 bases. V was pared by 0 bases and J by 6 bases, with 10 bases of the junction left unmatched. Germline CDR1 and CDR2: KGHDR and SFDVKD. The CDR3 runs 19 residues. This chain's CDR3 is CATSDLVLAGGLEVNIQYF. The CDR3 DNA reads as TGTGCCACCAGTGATTTGGTACTAGCGGGAGGGCTGGAGGTAAACATTCAGTACTTC.

The genes are TRBV7-6 and TRBJ2-7, with 12 bases matching TRBD1. Germline V gives CDR1 SGHVS, CDR2 FNYEAQ. J gave up 4 bases and V 2 bases, and 9 bases lay outside the gene matches. The CDR3 is made up of 17 amino acids. This chain's CDR3 is CASSLTVQGQGAYEQYF. CDR3 sequence (DNA): TGTGCCAGCAGCTTAACGGTACAGGGACAGGGGGCGTACGAGCAGTACTTC.

This chain links TRBV20-1 with TRBJ2-1; a possible D gene is TRBD1 (7 bases). Looked up from germline, CDR1 is DFQATT and CDR2 is SNEGSKA (reference sequence). Trimming pared 3 bases from V and 6 bases from J, leaving 15 bases between. The CDR3 is made up of 14 amino acids. CDR3 protein: CSASQGGGSNEQFF. The CDR3 region has the DNA TGCAGTGCTAGTCAGGGGGGTGGGTCCAATGAGCAGTTCTTC.

The DNA for the CDR3 is TGTGCCATCAGTGAAGGATGGCAGGACTATGGCTACACCTTC. Encoded protein: CAISEGWQDYGYTF. The J gene is TRBJ1-2, the V gene TRBV10-3; D ambiguous. Germline CDR1 and CDR2: ENHRY and SYGVKD. The V gene lost 3 bases and the J gene lost 3 bases, with 11 bases spanning the gap. The CDR3 loop spans 14 amino acids.

Points on this clone: Other DNA sequences in this specimen translate into the identical CDR3. This chain connects TRBV19 to TRBJ1-2; D gene unclear. V lost 2 bases and J lost 7, with 8 bases in between. This CDR3 is built from 12 residues. Germline lookup yields CDR1 LNHDA and CDR2 SQIVND (reference sequence). The CDR3 DNA reads as TGTGCCAGTAGTATAAGTTCGTCTGGCTACACCTTC. Translated: CASSISSSGYTF.

This clone was seen a few times. The chain couples TRBV28 to TRBJ2-2, with a weak D call TRBD2 (5 bases). V was pared by 6 bases and J by 2 bases, with 13 bases between. The CDR3 spans 15 residues. Germline lookup yields CDR1 MDHEN and CDR2 SYDVKM. The CDR3 protein is CASREMTGNTGELFF. The CDR3 DNA reads as TGTGCCAGCAGAGAGATGACGGGAAACACCGGGGAGCTGTTTTTT.

The V call is TRBV2, the J call TRBJ2-7; D unclear. V lost 6 bases, J lost 2 bases, and 11 bases lay in between. Germline lookup yields CDR1 SNHLY and CDR2 FYNNEI. This CDR3 comprises 13 residues. CDR3 protein: CASRQQKTYEQYF. The CDR3 DNA sequence: TGTGCCAGCAGACAACAGAAGACCTACGAGCAGTACTTC.

The chain joins TRBV14 to TRBJ2-3, with D perhaps TRBD2 (6 bases). This CDR3 comprises 14 residues. The V and J ends lost 6 bases and 1 base respectively, with 11 bases between them. In germline, CDR1 is SGHDN, CDR2 FVKESK. The CDR3, as DNA: TGTGCCAGCAGAGAGGGCGGGGGCACAGATACGCAGTATTTT. Residues: CASREGGGTDTQYF. The variable domain in full, completed from reference TRBV14 and TRBJ2-3, reads EAGVTQFPSHSVIEKGQTVTLRCDPISGHDNLYWYRRVMGKEIKFLLHFVKESKQDESGMPNNRFLAERTGGTYSTLKVQPAELEDSGVYFCASREGGGTDTQYFGPGTRLTVL.

The genes are TRBV28 and TRBJ2-6; the D gene is possibly TRBD1 (6 bases). The CDR3 extends over 18 amino acids. Germline CDR1 reads MDHEN; CDR2 reads SYDVKM. The V and J ends lost 2 bases and 0 bases respectively, with 14 bases between them. CDR3 sequence reads: CASSLTGWRHSGANVLTF. The CDR3 coding sequence is TGTGCCAGCAGTTTAACAGGGTGGCGACACTCTGGGGCCAACGTCCTGACTTTC.

The chain links TRBV24-1 to TRBJ2-1, with TRBD2 matching over 10 bases. CDR3 length: 17 residues. Germline CDR1 and CDR2: KGHDR and SFDVKD. V trimming: 3 bases; J trimming: 8 bases; junction bases outside the gene matches: 12. The CDR3 reads CATSDTSGKGIGDEQFF. The CDR3 nucleotides read TGTGCCACCAGTGATACTAGCGGGAAGGGGATTGGGGATGAGCAGTTCTTC.

This clone was seen more than once but under ten times. The rearrangement joins TRBV18 to TRBJ1-5; 7 bases match TRBD1. The CDR3 is 14 amino acids. The ends lost 4 bases at V and 6 bases at J; junction bases unmatched: 6. Germline lookup yields CDR1 KGHSH and CDR2 LQKENI. The CDR3 protein is CASSLDRVGQPQHF. CDR3 sequence (DNA): TGTGCCAGCTCACTAGACAGGGTCGGTCAGCCCCAGCATTTT. The whole variable domain, remainder taken from reference TRBV18 and TRBJ1-5, is NAGVMQNPRHLVRRRGQEARLRCSPMKGHSHVYWYRQLPEEGLKFMVYLQKENIIDESGMPKERFSAEFPKEGPSILRIQQVVRGDSAAYFCASSLDRVGQPQHFGDGTRLSIL.

The chain combines TRBV5-1 with TRBJ1-1; TRBD1 matches 7 bases. With 5 bases clipped from V and 6 bases from J, the junction kept 13 bases outside the gene matches. The CDR3 covers 15 residues. Germline V lookup: CDR1 SGHRS, CDR2 YFSETQ. The CDR3 nucleotides are TGCGCCAGCAGGGGGACAGCCAGTCGGGTCGCTGAAGCTTTCTTT. Its protein is CASRGTASRVAEAFF. Full variable domain (remainder filled in from reference TRBV5-1 and TRBJ1-1): KAGVTQTPRYLIKTRGQQVTLSCSPISGHRSVSWYQQTPGQGLQFLFEYFSETQRNKGNFPGRFSGRQFSNSRSEMNVSTLELGDSALYLCASRGTASRVAEAFFGQGTRLTVV.

This clone was counted only a few times. This rearrangement joins TRBV6-2 or TRBV6-3 to TRBJ2-3; D possibly corresponds to TRBD1 (6 bases). Germline lookup yields CDR1 MNHEY and CDR2 SVGEGT. The V end was cut by 6 bases, the J end by 5 bases, with 15 bases between. The CDR3 has 14 residues. CDR3 in DNA: TGTGCCAGCAGCCCCCGCCTAGGGGGAGATACGCAGTATTTT. Translated, it gives CASSPRLGGDTQYF.

This sequence joins TRBV3-1 (or the pseudogene TRBV3-2) and TRBJ1-1; D is uncertain. The CDR3 runs 13 residues. Germline CDR1 is LGHDT and CDR2 is YNNKEL (reference sequence). The V gene lost 0 bases and the J gene lost 7 bases, with 9 bases spanning the gap. The CDR3: CASSQDPRFEAFF. The CDR3, as DNA: TGTGCCAGCAGCCAAGATCCCAGGTTTGAAGCTTTCTTT.

The J gene is TRBJ1-5, the V gene TRBV28, with D unclear. V was cut by 3 bases and J by 7 bases, with 4 bases left in between. This CDR3 is 11 amino acids long. Germline CDR1 and CDR2: MDHEN and SYDVKM. CDR3 nucleotide sequence: TGTGCCAGCAGTTTCAGGCAGCCCCAGCATTTT. It yields the protein CASSFRQPQHF.

V and J are TRBV3-1 (or the pseudogene TRBV3-2) and TRBJ1-2; D perhaps matches TRBD1 (6 bases). Germline V gene lookup returns CDR1 LGHDT and CDR2 YNNKEL (reference sequence). The length of the CDR3 is 14 residues. The V end was cut by 0 bases, the J end by 7 bases, with 12 bases between. The CDR3 protein is CASSQDAGAIGYTF. CDR3 DNA sequence: TGTGCCAGCAGCCAAGATGCGGGGGCTATTGGCTACACCTTC.

This clone was seen only once. The chain has TRBV9 and TRBJ2-7; no firm D call. V lost 5 bases and J lost 0, with 9 bases in between. Germline V gene data show CDR1 as SGDLS and CDR2 as YYNGEE. The CDR3 has 13 amino acids. The CDR3 DNA sequence: TGTGCCAGCAGTCCACAAAGCTCCTACGAGCAGTACTTC. Translating it yields CASSPQSSYEQYF.